These 3 T cell receptor beta chains were sequenced from one sample in a study of blood T cell repertoires in COVID-19. Generated by immunoSEQ multiplex PCR, the TCRdb table keeps only in-frame clones and is missing some. The table lists under 250,000 clones, about 87% of them singletons. Sequenced input: peripheral blood. These receptors were obtained from a man aged 30-40 years with COVID-19, enrolled during active disease.

The chain uses TRBV5-1 and TRBJ1-6, with D perhaps matching TRBD1 (6 bases). The CDR3 totals 15 residues. Germline CDR1 is SGHRS and CDR2 is YFSETQ. Trimming shortened V by 1 base and J by 9 bases, and 14 bases separated the two germline ends. The CDR3 DNA reads as TGCGCCAGCAGCTTGACGGGGCAGGGGAGTTCACCCCTCCACTTT. Its translation is CASSLTGQGSSPLHF.

CDR3 sequence (DNA): TGTGCCAGCAGCTTAAGGGGACTGGATGTGGGTGAGCAGTTCTTC. Its translation is CASSLRGLDVGEQFF. The gene calls are TRBV13 and TRBJ2-1, with D possibly TRBD2 on 6 matching bases. The CDR3 runs 15 residues. V was cut by 2 bases and J by 9 bases, with 17 bases left in between. Germline V gene data show CDR1 as PRHDT and CDR2 as FYEKMQ (reference sequence).

The chain links TRBV5-1 to TRBJ2-2; perhaps TRBD2 as D (5 bases). The CDR3 spans 17 residues. The germline V gene encodes CDR1 SGHRS and CDR2 YFSETQ. Trimming left V 0 bases short and J 5 bases short, with 17 bases between. Written as DNA, the CDR3 is TGCGCCAGCAGCTTGGTTCCCGCCCGGGGTATGACCGGGGAGCTGTTTTTT. Protein sequence: CASSLVPARGMTGELFF.